The 15 T cell receptor beta chains in this list originate from one sample, sequenced in a study of response to subunit inactivated influenza vaccine. TCRdb processed the RT-PCR reads anew with MiXCR; each CDR3 protein has one entry. The table lists more than 700,000 distinct CDR3 sequences, over 20% of them singletons, with roughly 10% in the top ten. Sequencing used PBMCs from blood, obtained more than 4 days after vaccination. The receptors originated from a man between 45 and 60 years old who received an inactivated influenza vaccine.

The chain carries TRBV12-3 or TRBV12-4 and TRBJ2-1; tentatively, D is TRBD1 or TRBD2 (5 bases each). The CDR3 loop spans 13 amino acids. The ends were cut back, 3 bases at V and 9 bases at J, with 12 bases in the middle. CDR3 bases: TGTGCCAGCAGTTTTGGGGGACGGGGTGAGCAGTTCTTC. As protein: CASSFGGRGEQFF.

The chain employs TRBV20-1 and TRBJ2-3; no clear D gene. Germline V lookup: CDR1 DFQATT, CDR2 SNEGSKA (reference sequence). This CDR3 comprises 14 residues. V was shortened by 3 bases and J by 0 bases, with 10 bases between the two germline ends. CDR3 in amino acids: CSASGGGSTDTQYF. The CDR3, as DNA: TGCAGTGCTAGTGGCGGCGGTAGCACAGATACGCAGTATTTT.

This clonotype has only a few counts. The V gene is TRBV30, the J gene TRBJ1-6; tentative D call: TRBD1 (5 bases). Looked up from germline, CDR1 is GTSNPN and CDR2 is SVGIG (reference sequence). V lost 1 base, J lost 0 bases, and 10 bases lay in between. The CDR3 is made up of 16 amino acids. CDR3 amino acids: CAWSGGRSSYNSPLHF. For the CDR3, the DNA is TGTGCCTGGAGTGGGGGACGGAGCTCCTATAATTCACCCCTCCACTTT.

The chain combines TRBV6-1 with TRBJ2-2; tentatively, D is TRBD1 or TRBD2 (5 bases each). This CDR3 contains 17 residues. Trimming removed 7 bases from V and 1 base from J, with 19 bases in between. Germline CDR1 is MNHNS and CDR2 is SASEGT. DNA for the CDR3: TGTGCCAGCACCGGCCCACCGGGACGGGGGAACACCGGGGAGCTGTTTTTT. Its protein product is CASTGPPGRGNTGELFF.

The J gene is TRBJ2-4, the V gene TRBV20-1; D ambiguous. Germline loops: CDR1 DFQATT, CDR2 SNEGSKA (reference sequence). V was shortened by 3 bases and J by 2 bases, with 23 bases between the two germline ends. This CDR3 spans 18 amino acids. CDR3 amino acids: CSARLRKILLGTKNIQYF. CDR3 coding DNA: TGCAGTGCTAGGTTGAGGAAAATACTCCTGGGGACCAAAAACATTCAGTACTTC.

CDR3 protein: CASSQGSEGDTQYF. For the CDR3, the DNA is TGTGCCAGCAGCCAAGGGTCGGAGGGAGATACGCAGTATTTT. The rearrangement joins TRBV4-2 to TRBJ2-3; tentative D call: TRBD2 (6 bases). The V gene's germline CDR1 is LGHNA and CDR2 YNFKEQ. The CDR3 consists of 14 residues. Trimming removed 1 base at V and 5 bases at J, with 10 bases between.

The chain is built from TRBV29-1 and TRBJ2-7, with a possible D match to TRBD1 (5 bases). Trimming pared 4 bases from V and 1 base from J, leaving 14 bases between. Germline CDR1 and CDR2: SQVTM and ANQGSEA. The CDR3 runs to 14 residues. In nucleotides, the CDR3 is TGCAGCGTTGTTGGGTTGGGGCAGTCCTACGAGCAGTACTTC. Translating it yields CSVVGLGQSYEQYF.

The chain is built from TRBV7-2 and TRBJ1-5; D not certain. Trimming took off 5 bases at V and 4 bases at J, with 15 bases between the two ends. CDR3 length: 15 amino acids. Germline V gives CDR1 SGHTA, CDR2 FQGNSA. The CDR3: CASSPQSQTNQPQHF. Written as DNA, the CDR3 is TGTGCCAGCAGCCCTCAGTCCCAAACGAATCAGCCCCAGCATTTT.

This clonotype was seen a single time. The chain links TRBV11-1 to TRBJ2-7; 7 bases map to TRBD1. V dropped 5 bases and J dropped 2; count of bases not matched to a gene: 18. The CDR3 has 18 residues. CDR1 is SGHAT and CDR2 is FQDESV in the germline V gene (reference sequence). The CDR3 bases are TGTGCCAGCAGCCCACACTGGGTCAGGACAGGAGGACCCTACGAGCAGTACTTC. It yields the protein CASSPHWVRTGGPYEQYF.

The chain links TRBV20-1 to TRBJ1-2, with TRBD1 matching 8 bases. Germline CDR1 is DFQATT and CDR2 is SNEGSKA (reference sequence). The CDR3 spans 17 residues. The trim removed 5 bases at V and 8 bases at J, leaving 22 bases unmatched. The CDR3 DNA sequence: TGCAGTGCTTTCGTTTCGGACAGGGTTCTAACTATGGCAGGCTACACCTTC. It yields the protein CSAFVSDRVLTMAGYTF.

CDR3 in DNA: TGTGCCAGTAGTACCGCTGGACTAGCGGGAGCGAGCACTTACGAGCAGTACTTC. Amino acids: CASSTAGLAGASTYEQYF. The rearrangement uses TRBV19 and TRBJ2-7; 13 bases align to TRBD2. V lost 4 bases and J lost 4; bases outside the gene matches: 13. The CDR3 contains 18 residues. Germline CDR1 reads LNHDA; CDR2 reads SQIVND (reference sequence).

V is TRBV7-3 and J is TRBJ2-1; D unclear. CDR3 length equals 15 residues. Trimming stripped 5 bases from V and 3 bases from J, with 14 bases between. Germline V lookup: CDR1 SGHTA, CDR2 FQGTGA. The DNA of the CDR3 is TGTGCCAGCAGCCCAACCAGTACATTCTACAATGAGCAGTTCTTC. Translation: CASSPTSTFYNEQFF.

The chain is built from TRBV12-3 or TRBV12-4 and TRBJ2-1; 8 bases are shared with TRBD2. There are 16 residues in the CDR3. After removal of 4 bases from V and 4 bases from J, the junction contained 9 bases not matched to a gene. The CDR3 loop is CASSSGTSGLYNEQFF. CDR3 nucleotides: TGTGCCAGCAGTTCCGGCACTAGCGGCTTATACAATGAGCAGTTCTTC.

The gene calls are TRBV29-1 and TRBJ1-4; 12 bases are a match to TRBD1. Germline lookup yields CDR1 SQVTM and CDR2 ANQGSEA. Losses at the gene ends were 1 base for V and 7 bases for J; bases not matched to a gene: 7. CDR3 size: 16 residues. The CDR3 bases are TGCAGCGTTGAAGTCCCGGGACAGGGGGCCGGTGAAAAACTGTTTTTT. Protein product: CSVEVPGQGAGEKLFF.

This chain joins TRBV12-3 or TRBV12-4 and TRBJ2-7; perhaps TRBD1 as D (6 bases). CDR3 length: 15 amino acids. V gave up 7 bases and J gave up 3 bases, with 19 bases separating them. In DNA, the CDR3 is TGTGCCAGCAATCCGACCGGGACATCAGGCTACGAGCAGTACTTC. Its translation: CASNPTGTSGYEQYF.